Listed below are T cell receptor beta chains from one sample, sequenced in a study of T cell changes during pregnancy in multiple sclerosis. Some clones are missing from TCRdb's copy, which holds only in-frame ones; the method was immunoSEQ multiplex PCR. In the table there are tens of thousands of clones, roughly 92% of which are singletons. The sequencing input was peripheral blood. The source is a female donor with multiple sclerosis, enrolled in a pregnancy study. The CDR3 runs from the conserved cysteine through the conserved F or W. Each record gives: clone size, J gene, V gene, D gene, CDR3 protein, CDR3 DNA. D genes are given only for firm matches. Not every row has a clone size; where given, it reads once, few, many or a size class.

NA	TRBJ2-1	TRBV11-3	NA	CASSLQGDNEQFF	TGTGCCAGCAGCTTACAAGGGGATAATGAGCAGTTCTTC
NA	TRBJ2-1	TRBV10-3	TRBD2	CAISELAGNEGEQFF	TGTGCCATCAGTGAACTAGCGGGAAATGAGGGTGAGCAGTTCTTC
NA	TRBJ1-5	TRBV7-6	NA	CASSLQSGPQHF	TGTGCCAGCAGTTTACAATCGGGGCCCCAGCATTTT
once	TRBJ2-7	TRBV4-1	NA	CASSPAAGLSYEQYF	TGCGCCAGCAGCCCCGCTGCGGGGTTATCCTACGAGCAGTACTTC
NA	TRBJ2-3	TRBV4-3	TRBD2	CASSQDRASGRPGTDTQYF	TGCGCCAGCAGCCAAGATAGGGCTAGCGGGAGGCCGGGCACAGATACGCAGTATTTT
NA	TRBJ2-1	TRBV6-6	NA	CASSYSHNEQFF	TGTGCCAGCAGTTACTCCCACAATGAGCAGTTCTTC
once	TRBJ2-5	TRBV10-3	NA	CAISDGGSWATETQYF	TGTGCCATCAGTGACGGTGGCTCTTGGGCCACCGAGACCCAGTACTTC
NA	TRBJ2-2	TRBV11-3	NA	CASSSGGAGNTGELFF	TGTGCCAGCAGCTCCGGAGGGGCGGGAAACACCGGGGAGCTGTTTTTT
NA	TRBJ2-1	TRBV2	NA	CASSVNQYNEQFF	TGTGCCAGCAGTGTCAATCAGTACAATGAGCAGTTCTTC
once	TRBJ2-1	TRBV7-7	TRBD2	CASSLAEGDWTSGSNEQFF	TGTGCTAGCAGCTTAGCAGAGGGGGACTGGACTAGCGGGAGCAATGAGCAGTTCTTC
once	TRBJ2-2	TRBV9	TRBD2	CASSPRTSGMNTGELFF	TGTGCCAGCAGCCCCCGGACTAGCGGGATGAACACCGGGGAGCTGTTTTTT
once	TRBJ1-2	TRBV4-1	NA	CASSQGNYGYTF	TGCGCCAGCAGCCAAGGGAACTATGGCTACACCTTC
NA	TRBJ1-2	TRBV4-1	NA	CASSQAQLTGHNYGYTF	TGCGCCAGCAGCCAGGCCCAACTGACAGGTCACAACTATGGCTACACCTTC
NA	TRBJ1-2	TRBV30	NA	CAYTTGNDGYTF	TGTGCCTATACGACAGGTAACGATGGCTACACCTTC
NA	TRBJ2-1	TRBV6-6	TRBD2	CASRPGTSGYNEQFF	TGTGCCAGCAGGCCAGGGACTAGCGGCTACAATGAGCAGTTCTTC
NA	TRBJ2-2	TRBV6-5	NA	CASNVGTTNTGELFF	TGTGCCAGCAACGTTGGGACAACGAACACCGGGGAGCTGTTTTTT
NA	TRBJ2-5	TRBV13	NA	CASSTRRETQYF	TGTGCCAGCAGCACTAGGAGGGAGACCCAGTACTTC
NA	TRBJ2-7	TRBV6-1	TRBD1	CASSEGKGQLYEQYF	TGTGCCAGCAGTGAAGGGAAGGGACAGCTATACGAGCAGTACTTC
NA	TRBJ2-3	TRBV30	NA	CAWSKLADYTDTQYF	TGTGCCTGGAGTAAGTTAGCGGACTACACAGATACGCAGTATTTT
NA	TRBJ2-7	TRBV6-1	NA	CASSRGRGYYEQYF	TGTGCCAGCAGCCGCGGACGGGGGTACTACGAGCAGTACTTC
NA	TRBJ1-5	TRBV13	TRBD1	CASSLGTGGNQPQHF	TGTGCCAGCAGCTTAGGGACAGGGGGCAATCAGCCCCAGCATTTT
NA	TRBJ1-3	TRBV5-5	NA	CASSLGGPGASGNTIYF	TGTGCCAGCAGCTTGGGAGGGCCAGGGGCCTCTGGAAACACCATATATTTT
NA	TRBJ1-3	TRBV4-1	NA	CASSPWLGSLANTIYF	TGCGCCAGCAGCCCTTGGTTGGGGAGTTTAGCAAACACCATATATTTT
NA	TRBJ1-3	TRBV28	NA	CASSPGGAGDKANTIYF	TGTGCCAGCAGCCCCGGAGGGGCAGGGGATAAAGCAAACACCATATATTTT
NA	TRBJ2-1	TRBV7-9	NA	CASSLVYRGGNEQFF	TGTGCCAGCAGCTTGGTCTACCGGGGAGGCAATGAGCAGTTCTTC
NA	TRBJ2-5	TRBV10-1	TRBD1	CASSTGVGETQYF	TGCGCCAGCAGTACAGGGGTAGGAGAGACCCAGTACTTC
NA	TRBJ2-2	TRBV7-7	NA	CASSLYSSGELFF	TGTGCCAGCAGCTTATACAGTTCCGGGGAGCTGTTTTTT
NA	TRBJ2-7	TRBV7-9	NA	CASSFDEQYF	TGTGCCAGCAGCTTCGACGAGCAGTACTTC
NA	TRBJ1-5	TRBV6-5	NA	CASSYGTADQPQHF	TGTGCCAGCAGTTACGGTACAGCCGATCAGCCCCAGCATTTT